This T cell receptor (beta chain) came from a study of cytomegalovirus exposure and HLA in healthy donors. PCR involved 60 Vbeta and 13 Jbeta primers. Assay: immunoSEQ multiplex PCR; the TCRdb copy retains only in-frame clones and omits some. The data show approximately 120,000 clones, around 80% seen once. Study results and caveats: According to the study, roughly 160 TCR beta chains were cytomegalovirus-associated. Analysis was performed later, and it showed HLA-associated TCR beta chains to be more clonally expanded than equally common others.

Per the germline V gene, CDR1 is SEHNR and CDR2 is FQNEAQ (reference sequence). This CDR3 comprises 17 residues. V gave up 1 base and J gave up 0 bases; unmatched junction bases: 3. With respect to this clone: Its antigen is currently unknown.

Sequencing was performed on PBMCs. The V gene is TRBV7-9, the J gene TRBJ2-3; 11 bases fit TRBD2. This receptor was identified in a female donor in good health and CMV-seronegative. CDR3 nucleotides: TGTGCCAGCAGCTTAGAAGGGACTAGCGGTAGCACAGATACGCAGTATTTT. This sequence encodes CASSLEGTSGSTDTQYF. The full variable domain, rest sourced from reference TRBV7-9 and TRBJ2-3, is DTGVSQNPRHKITKRGQNVTFRCDPISEHNRLYWYRQTLGQGPEFLTYFQNEAQLEKSRLLSDRFSAERPKGSFSTLEIQRTEQGDSAMYLCASSLEGTSGSTDTQYFGPGTRLTVL.